The entry that follows covers one T cell receptor (beta chain) sequence. These data are taken from a study of T-cell reconstitution after alpha-beta-depleted transplantation in children. Molecular barcoding with unique molecular identifiers was used for the TCRbeta library. MiXCR, applied by TCRdb to the PCR reads, yields one record per CDR3 protein. The sample yields around 480,000 distinct CDR3 sequences, about 33% seen once. The sample in question was PBMCs from the stem cell graft donor, obtained from the stem cell graft. The source is a human donor who donated a stem cell graft to a child with aplastic anemia.

DNA for the CDR3: TGTGCCAGCAGCCGGGGCGACTATGGCTACACCTTC. It is translated as CASSRGDYGYTF. The chain links TRBV12-3 or TRBV12-4 to TRBJ1-2, with a possible D match to TRBD1 (5 bases). The CDR3 totals 12 residues. Trimming shortened V by 6 bases and J by 3 bases, and 8 bases separated the two germline ends.